This T cell receptor (beta chain) was identified during a study of blood T cell repertoires in COVID-19. As for the study in general: COVID-19 samples collected from the United States, Italy and Spain covered acute and convalescent phases.

Original processing notes: It was from reference gene primer amplification that nucleated cell counts were estimated. The repertoire was sequenced with immunoSEQ multiplex PCR; TCRdb's copy has only in-frame clones and lacks some. V and J calls and clone size are copied from that table; D and trimming were computed from the DNA. Here the sample spans about 110,000 clones, 75% to 80% being singletons. This clone was detected once. The CDR3 contains 15 residues. Germline V CDR1 and CDR2: MNHEY, SVGAGI. The junction had 6 bases not matched to a gene; V was cut back by 5 bases and J by 1 base. This receptor was taken from a woman aged 80 or over with active or convalescent COVID-19. The source material was peripheral blood. V is TRBV6-5 and J is TRBJ2-7, with 9 bases identical to TRBD2. This CDR3 reads CASSRLAATSYEQYF. In DNA form, the CDR3 reads TGTGCCAGCAGTAGACTAGCGGCCACTTCCTACGAGCAGTACTTC.